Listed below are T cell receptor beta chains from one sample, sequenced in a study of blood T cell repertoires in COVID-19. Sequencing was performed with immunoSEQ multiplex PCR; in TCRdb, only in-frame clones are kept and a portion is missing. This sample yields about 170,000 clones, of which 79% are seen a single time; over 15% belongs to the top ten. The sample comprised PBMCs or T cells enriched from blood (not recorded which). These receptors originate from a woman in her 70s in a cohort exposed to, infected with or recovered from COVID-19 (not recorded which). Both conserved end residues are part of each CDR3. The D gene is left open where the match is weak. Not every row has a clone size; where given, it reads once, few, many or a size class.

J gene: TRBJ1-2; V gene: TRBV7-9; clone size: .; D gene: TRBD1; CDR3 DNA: TGTGCCAGCAGCCGACAGGGCGGCTCTTTCCTTTATGGCTACACCTTC; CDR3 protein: CASSRQGGSFLYGYTF
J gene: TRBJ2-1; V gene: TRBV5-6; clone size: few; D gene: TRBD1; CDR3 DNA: TGTGCCAGCAGCCAACCACAGGGGAATGAGCAGTTCTTC; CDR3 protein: CASSQPQGNEQFF
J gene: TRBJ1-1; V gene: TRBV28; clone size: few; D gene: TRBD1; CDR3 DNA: TGTGCCACCGGGACAGCCCAGCTTGAAGCTTTCTTT; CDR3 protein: CATGTAQLEAFF
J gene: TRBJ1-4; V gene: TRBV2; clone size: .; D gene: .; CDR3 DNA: TGTGCCAGCCAGTGGGAAAAACTGTTTTTT; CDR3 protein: CASQWEKLFF
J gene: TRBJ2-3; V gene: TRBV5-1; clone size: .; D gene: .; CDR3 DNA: TGCGCCAGCAGCTTGAAGGGAGCTAGCACAGATACGCAGTATTTT; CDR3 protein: CASSLKGASTDTQYF
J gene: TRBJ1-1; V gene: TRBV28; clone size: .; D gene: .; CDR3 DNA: TGTGCCCTCACCAAAGGGGCGAACACTGAAGCTTTCTTT; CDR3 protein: CALTKGANTEAFF
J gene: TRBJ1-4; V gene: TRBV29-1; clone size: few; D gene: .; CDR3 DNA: TGCAGCGTCGCCGGGGGGGCTAATGAAAAACTGTTTTTT; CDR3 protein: CSVAGGANEKLFF
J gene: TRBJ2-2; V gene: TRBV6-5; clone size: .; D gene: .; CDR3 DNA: TGTGCCTCCCAGGGGGGTGGGCCCGGGGAGCTGTTTTTT; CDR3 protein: CASQGGGPGELFF
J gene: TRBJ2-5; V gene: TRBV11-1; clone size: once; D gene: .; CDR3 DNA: TGTGCCAGCACGTCTAGGTTGGGGACCCAGTACTTC; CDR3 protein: CASTSRLGTQYF
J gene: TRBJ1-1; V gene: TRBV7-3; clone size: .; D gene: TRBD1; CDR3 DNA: TGTGCCAGCAGCTTAACCCCGGACAGGGTGACTGAAGCTTTCTTT; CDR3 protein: CASSLTPDRVTEAFF
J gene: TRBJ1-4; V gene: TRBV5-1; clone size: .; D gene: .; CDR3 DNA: TGCGCCAGCAGCTTTACAGGGCCAAATGAAAAACTGTTTTTT; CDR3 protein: CASSFTGPNEKLFF
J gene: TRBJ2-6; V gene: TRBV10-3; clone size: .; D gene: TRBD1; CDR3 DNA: TGTGCCATCAGTGTAGGGGGCACTGGGGCCAACGTCCTGACTTTC; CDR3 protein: CAISVGGTGANVLTF
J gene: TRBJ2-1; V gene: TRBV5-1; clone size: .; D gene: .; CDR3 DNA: TGCGCCAGCAGCTCCCGGACAGAAACCCTGCTCCGTAAGATCTACAATGAGCAGTTCTTC; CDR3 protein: CASSSRTETLLRKIYNEQFF
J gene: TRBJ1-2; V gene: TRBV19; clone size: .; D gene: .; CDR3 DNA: TGTGCCAGTAGTATATTGATATCGACAGCGTTCCATGGCTACACCTTC; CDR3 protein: CASSILISTAFHGYTF
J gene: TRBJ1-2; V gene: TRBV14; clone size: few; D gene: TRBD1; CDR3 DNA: TGTGCCAGCAGCCAAGAGCGACAGGGCGGTGGCTACACCTTC; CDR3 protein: CASSQERQGGGYTF
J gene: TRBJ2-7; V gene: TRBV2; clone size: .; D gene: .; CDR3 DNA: TGTGCCAGCAGCAGGGGACTACCTTTCCTGTACTTC; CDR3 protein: CASSRGLPFLYF
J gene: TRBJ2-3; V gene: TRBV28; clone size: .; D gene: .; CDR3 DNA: TGTGCCAGCAGTTTATTTGGTTTGAGCCGCACAGATACGCAGTATTTT; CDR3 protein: CASSLFGLSRTDTQYF